This entry lists 2 T cell receptor beta chains sequenced from one sample in a study of identical twins. TCRdb re-called the 5' RACE reads with MiXCR, one entry per CDR3 protein. The repertoire consists of roughly 290,000 distinct CDR3 sequences, with around 9.7% occurring once and the leading ten covering approximately 6.5%. These data also featured in a second study, about yellow fever vaccine responses in identical twins.

The sample taken for sequencing was CD8+ T cells sorted from blood. These receptors originate from a woman younger than 35 in good health.

This sequence joins TRBV5-1 and TRBJ2-7; possible D gene TRBD2, 5 bases. Trimming took off 4 bases at V and 2 bases at J, with 13 bases between the two ends. The CDR3 length is 14 residues. Germline assignment: CDR1 SGHRS and CDR2 YFSETQ. The CDR3 spells CASSQLEPTYEQYF. As DNA, the CDR3 is TGCGCCAGCAGCCAACTAGAGCCCACCTACGAGCAGTACTTC.

The V gene is TRBV4-2, the J gene TRBJ2-5, with D possibly TRBD2 on 7 matching bases. Germline CDR1 and CDR2: LGHNA and YNFKEQ. The CDR3 runs 17 residues. The V and J ends lost 0 bases and 1 base respectively, with 15 bases between them. The CDR3 DNA reads as TGTGCCAGCAGCCAAGAATTAGGGGGGGGGCCCCAAGAGACCCAGTACTTC. Its protein product is CASSQELGGGPQETQYF.